The 18 T cell receptor beta chains below all came from one sample that was sequenced in a study of shared clonotypes between healthy human individuals. Assay used: immunoSEQ multiplex PCR; TCRdb lists only in-frame clones, some missing. The repertoire holds a few hundred thousand clones, with around 97% as singletons. Sequenced: naive CD4+ T cells sorted from blood. Documented subset: CD45RA+ positively selected. These receptors were obtained from a woman between 25 and 40 years old in good health.

The chain links TRBV28 to TRBJ1-1; no clear D gene. The germline V and J ends were trimmed by 3 bases and 5 bases, with 10 bases remaining between them. This CDR3 has 13 amino acids. Germline loops: CDR1 MDHEN, CDR2 SYDVKM. This CDR3 reads CASSFSPGTEAFF. CDR3 coding DNA: TGTGCCAGCAGTTTTTCCCCGGGGACTGAAGCTTTCTTT.

This chain links TRBV5-4 with TRBJ2-7, with D perhaps TRBD1 or TRBD2 (5 bases each). V lost 4 bases and J 3 bases, leaving 17 bases between the germline ends. The germline CDR1 and CDR2 sequences are SGHNT and YYREEE (reference sequence). The CDR3 length is 15 residues. The CDR3 region has the DNA TGTGCCAGCAGCCCCGGGGCAGGGCCATACTACGAGCAGTACTTC. Protein: CASSPGAGPYYEQYF.

This chain links TRBV28 with TRBJ2-1; 7 bases match TRBD2. The V segment lost 7 bases and the J segment 8 bases; nucleotides outside the gene matches: 17. Looked up from germline, CDR1 is MDHEN and CDR2 is SYDVKM. The CDR3 extends over 16 amino acids. CDR3 in DNA: TGTGCCAGCACCCCTAGCTGGGGAGGGCCCCAACATGAGCAGTTCTTC. It translates to CASTPSWGGPQHEQFF.

The V gene is TRBV5-1, the J gene TRBJ2-2; maybe TRBD2 (6 bases). The CDR3 runs to 16 residues. V gave up 4 bases and J gave up 0 bases, with 13 bases separating them. The V gene's germline CDR1 is SGHRS and CDR2 YFSETQ. CDR3 DNA sequence: TGCGCCAGCAGCGAAGCTAGCGTCTCGAACACCGGGGAGCTGTTTTTT. Its translation: CASSEASVSNTGELFF.

The V and J genes are TRBV2 and TRBJ2-7; possibly TRBD1 for D (5 bases). The CDR3 spans 14 residues. Trimming removed 4 bases at V and 0 bases at J, with 10 bases between. Germline V lookup: CDR1 SNHLY, CDR2 FYNNEI. CDR3 sequence: CASSVIQASYEQYF. The CDR3 DNA follows: TGTGCCAGCAGTGTTATACAGGCCTCCTACGAGCAGTACTTC.

The chain employs TRBV5-4 and TRBJ1-5, with a tentative D call TRBD1 (6 bases). The CDR3 is made up of 15 amino acids. V was cut by 4 bases and J by 0 bases, with 11 bases left in between. Germline V gene data show CDR1 as SGHNT and CDR2 as YYREEE (reference sequence). The CDR3 bases are TGTGCCAGCAGCCCGACAGGAGTTAGCAATCAGCCCCAGCATTTT. This gives the protein CASSPTGVSNQPQHF.

This chain joins TRBV19 and TRBJ1-4, with D perhaps TRBD1 (5 bases). The germline V and J ends were trimmed by 5 bases and 8 bases, with 9 bases remaining between them. The germline CDR1 and CDR2 sequences are LNHDA and SQIVND (reference sequence). This CDR3 comprises 12 residues. CDR3: CASSPGREKLFF. The CDR3, as DNA: TGTGCCAGTAGTCCAGGGAGGGAAAAACTGTTTTTT.

The chain is built from TRBV7-7 and TRBJ2-7; TRBD1 matches 7 bases. This CDR3 spans 13 amino acids. The germline V gene has CDR1 SSHAT and CDR2 FNYEAQ (reference sequence). With V trimmed by 8 bases and J by 3 bases, 7 bases remained unmatched. The CDR3 bases are TGTGCCAGCGCATTGGGGACAGACTACGAGCAGTACTTC. Amino acids: CASALGTDYEQYF.

This chain joins TRBV18 and TRBJ2-1, with D possibly TRBD1 on 5 matching bases. The germline V gene has CDR1 KGHSH and CDR2 LQKENI. This CDR3 spans 14 amino acids. V was cut by 2 bases and J by 2 bases, with 7 bases left in between. This chain's CDR3 is CASSPVDTYNEQFF. The DNA of the CDR3 is TGTGCCAGCTCACCAGTGGACACCTACAATGAGCAGTTCTTC.

The genes are TRBV10-3 and TRBJ1-1; D is ambiguous. This CDR3 comprises 13 residues. Germline V gene sequence: CDR1 ENHRY, CDR2 SYGVKD. V was clipped by 9 bases and J by 0 bases, with 11 bases between them. In DNA, the CDR3 is TGTGCCATACTAGGAGAAGTGAACACTGAAGCTTTCTTT. Protein product: CAILGEVNTEAFF.

This chain uses TRBV11-3 with TRBJ2-1, with D unclear. The CDR3 sequence is 15 residues long. Trimming took 5 bases from V and 8 from J, leaving 19 bases between them. Per the germline V gene, CDR1 is SGHNT and CDR2 is YENEEA. The CDR3 protein is CASSPGGRVGDEQFF. CDR3 nucleotides: TGTGCCAGCAGCCCCGGTGGAAGGGTCGGTGATGAGCAGTTCTTC.

The J gene is TRBJ2-1, the V gene TRBV5-6, with D hard to call. Germline V CDR1 and CDR2: SGHDT, YYEEEE. V was pared by 0 bases and J by 2 bases, with 9 bases between. This CDR3 is 15 amino acids long. The CDR3 spells CASSLVDTTYNEQFF. CDR3 bases: TGTGCCAGCAGCTTGGTAGACACCACCTACAATGAGCAGTTCTTC.

The J gene is TRBJ1-1, the V gene TRBV27, with D possibly being TRBD1 (5 bases). Between the trimmed V and J ends, which lost 8 bases and 0 bases, there was a span of 13 bases. The V gene's germline CDR1 is MNHEY and CDR2 SMNVEV (reference sequence). The CDR3 has 14 residues. The chain's CDR3 is CASRAQGLNTEAFF. The CDR3 DNA is TGTGCCAGCCGCGCCCAGGGTCTGAACACTGAAGCTTTCTTT.

This rearrangement joins TRBV7-9 to TRBJ2-1; TRBD2 aligns across 12 bases. The germline gives CDR1 SEHNR, CDR2 FQNEAQ (reference sequence). This CDR3 is 15 amino acids long. Unmatched junction bases numbered 6, after V lost 6 bases and J lost 6 bases. The CDR3 sequence: CASRPGLAGTNEQFF. The CDR3 region has the DNA TGTGCCAGCAGACCCGGACTAGCGGGAACCAATGAGCAGTTCTTC.

This clone was detected once. The chain joins TRBV25-1 to TRBJ2-2, with D possibly called TRBD1 or TRBD2 (6 bases each). Germline-derived CDR1 and CDR2 are MGHDK and SYGVNS. The CDR3 is made up of 16 amino acids. V gave up 1 base and J gave up 1 base, with 10 bases separating them. The CDR3 DNA reads TGTGCCAGCAGTGAATTCGGGGGCCTGAACACCGGGGAGCTGTTTTTT. This translates into CASSEFGGLNTGELFF.

Of note for this clone: The same CDR3 is also encoded by other DNA sequences in this sample. The rearrangement links TRBV18 to TRBJ1-5; no clear D. There are 15 residues in the CDR3. Deletions cut 3 bases from V and 0 bases from J, with 9 bases between. Germline-derived CDR1 and CDR2 are KGHSH and LQKENI. Here the CDR3 DNA reads TGTGCCAGCTCACCTCGGACGGATAGCAATCAGCCCCAGCATTTT. It yields the protein CASSPRTDSNQPQHF.

The chain links TRBV28 to TRBJ1-5; D is perhaps TRBD1 (5 bases). Germline assignment: CDR1 MDHEN and CDR2 SYDVKM. The CDR3 spans 16 residues. Between the trimmed V and J ends, which lost 7 bases and 3 bases, there was a span of 19 bases. The CDR3 DNA sequence: TGTGCCAGCACCATTTGGGGGAAAGGTGTCAATCAGCCCCAGCATTTT. Translated: CASTIWGKGVNQPQHF. Combining the CDR3 with reference TRBV28 and TRBJ1-5 gives the whole variable domain DVKVTQSSRYLVKRTGEKVFLECVQDMDHENMFWYRQDPGLGLRLIYFSYDVKMKEKGDIPEGYSVSREKKERFSLILESASTNQTSMYLCASTIWGKGVNQPQHFGDGTRLSIL.

CDR3 loop: CASSLAAVDYGYTF. The DNA of the CDR3 is TGTGCCAGCAGCTTAGCTGCGGTAGACTATGGCTACACCTTC. The V gene is TRBV11-3, the J gene TRBJ1-2; D gene ambiguous. CDR3 size: 14 residues. Germline CDR1 and CDR2: SGHNT and YENEEA. The V end lost 1 base, the J end lost 3 bases, and 9 bases lay between the germline ends.